Sequencing of this TCR beta chain was carried out in a study of cytomegalovirus exposure and HLA in healthy donors. Study context: In an early release, HLA-typed donors contributed tens of millions of unique TCR sequences.

PCR employed 60 Vbeta and 13 Jbeta primers. The data were produced by immunoSEQ multiplex PCR, yet TCRdb's version contains in-frame clones alone and is incomplete. This sample yields some 150,000 clones, of which approximately 82% are seen a single time; 1.9% belongs to the top ten. CDR1 is MDHEN, CDR2 SYDVKM, per germline. The CDR3 sequence is 16 residues long. The germline V and J ends were trimmed by 6 bases and 4 bases, with 19 bases remaining between them. The receptor was derived from a woman in her thirties or forties in good health and CMV-seronegative. The rearrangement uses TRBV28 and TRBJ2-1; D is possibly TRBD2 (5 bases). Sequenced input: PBMCs. The chain's CDR3 is CASSPVVTKLYNEQFF. The CDR3 nucleotides are TGTGCCAGCAGCCCCGTTGTGACTAAACTTTACAATGAGCAGTTCTTC.